The clone carrying this T cell receptor beta chain was counted many times. Its antigen remains unknown. Trimming pared 6 bases from V and 1 base from J, leaving 9 bases between. Germline loops: CDR1 MGHDK, CDR2 SYGVNS. CDR3 size: 13 residues. These data belong to a study of CD8 T cells in ankylosing spondylitis. Study-wide results and limits: Relatively rare in peripheral blood, disease-linked clones were also CD8+. Several of the motif variants were reported before in synovial fluid and blood from reactive arthritis. The study looked at matched synovial fluid samples from ankylosing spondylitis patients. Disease-linked clones were reported to be significantly enriched there.

5'-RACE, quantitative and with molecular barcodes, yielded the TCR beta libraries. TCRdb reprocessed the 5' RACE reads with MiXCR, giving one entry per CDR3 protein. Of fewer than 250,000 distinct CDR3 sequences listed, under 12% were seen once; the top ten hold about 3%. Specimen: blood, either unsorted or a sorted T cell fraction (not recorded which). This TCR was recovered from a male donor with ankylosing spondylitis or in good health (not recorded which). The chain couples TRBV25-1 to TRBJ1-1; D unresolved. The CDR3 DNA reads TGTGCCAGCAGGACGATCCAGAACACTGAAGCTTTCTTT. It is translated as CASRTIQNTEAFF.